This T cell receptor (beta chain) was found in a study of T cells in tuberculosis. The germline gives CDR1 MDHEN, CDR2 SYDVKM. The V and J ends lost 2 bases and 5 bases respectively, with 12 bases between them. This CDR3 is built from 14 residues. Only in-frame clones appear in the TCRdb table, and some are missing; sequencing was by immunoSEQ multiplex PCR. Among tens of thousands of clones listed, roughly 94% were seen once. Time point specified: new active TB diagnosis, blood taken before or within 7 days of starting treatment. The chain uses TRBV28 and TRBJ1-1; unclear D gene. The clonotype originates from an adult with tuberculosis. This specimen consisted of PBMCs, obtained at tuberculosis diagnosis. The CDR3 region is CASSLGVRRTEAFF. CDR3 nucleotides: TGTGCCAGCAGTTTAGGCGTCCGGAGGACTGAAGCTTTCTTT.